Reported below is one TCR beta chain. Its antigen is currently unknown. The germline CDR1 and CDR2 sequences are SGHTA and FQGNSA. The V segment lost 1 base and the J segment 7 bases; nucleotides outside the gene matches: 4. The CDR3 sequence is 14 residues long. Survey level was the resolution at which the v3.0 immunoSEQ assay ran. Using immunoSEQ multiplex PCR, the repertoire was profiled, and TCRdb retains in-frame clones only, with some absent. The sample has 20,000 to 25,000 clones; around 80% are singletons. The data originate from a study of long-term antiretroviral therapy in people with HIV. The overall study: When the earliest samples were collected, ART was typically delayed until CD4 counts fell.

Study findings and constraints: Although diversity increased after ART, it remained lower than in transplant donor controls. Across all time points, the repertoire was dominated by clones that expanded before ART.

The sample in question was unsorted PBMCs, obtained 1.2 years after starting antiretroviral therapy. The chain recombines TRBV7-2 with TRBJ1-5; TRBD1 matches 7 bases. This clonotype was obtained from a woman in her 40s with HIV. CDR3 sequence (DNA): TGTGCCAGCAGCTTAGATCGGGGACAGCAGCCCCAGCATTTT. It translates to CASSLDRGQQPQHF.